These T cell receptor beta chains were read from a single sample in a study of blood T cell repertoires in COVID-19. The protocol was immunoSEQ multiplex PCR, while the TCRdb copy is restricted to in-frame clones and leaves out a portion. The sample lists some 130,000 clones, 65% to 90% occurring once. What was sequenced was peripheral blood. These TCRs come from a man older than 75 with acute or convalescent COVID-19. The CDR3 runs from the conserved cysteine through the conserved F or W. The D gene is left open where the match is weak. The size field is filled for only some rows; it gives once, few, many or a size class.

v_call	j_call	clone_size	d_call	cdr3_aa	cdr3_nt
TRBV14	TRBJ1-1	-	TRBD1	CASSPGQGVRAFF	TGTGCCAGCAGCCCGGGACAGGGGGTTCGGGCTTTCTTT
TRBV19	TRBJ2-5	-	-	CASSARGYGRQETQYF	TGTGCCAGTAGTGCCCGGGGGTATGGCCGACAAGAGACCCAGTACTTC
TRBV7-9	TRBJ1-6	-	-	CASSLGPAGYSSPLHF	TGTGCCAGCAGCTTAGGCCCCGCAGGGTACAGCTCACCCCTCCACTTT
TRBV5-1	TRBJ2-5	-	TRBD2	CASRASGGGETQYF	TGCGCCAGCAGGGCAAGCGGGGGAGGAGAGACCCAGTACTTC
TRBV3-1/TRBV3-2	TRBJ2-7	-	-	CASSRPGSLNEQYF	TGTGCCAGCAGCCGACCGGGTTCGTTAAACGAGCAGTACTTC
TRBV18	TRBJ1-4	-	TRBD1	CASSPTGGNLNEKLFF	TGTGCCAGCTCACCGACAGGGGGCAACCTTAATGAAAAACTGTTTTTT
TRBV27	TRBJ1-1	-	TRBD1	CASSLSLTGGKYTEAFF	TGTGCCAGCAGTTTATCATTGACAGGGGGAAAGTACACTGAAGCTTTCTTT
TRBV19	TRBJ2-2	-	-	CASSIGNRNTGELFF	TGTGCCAGTAGTATTGGCAATCGGAACACCGGGGAGCTGTTTTTT
TRBV6-1	TRBJ1-1	-	-	CASSEAWQGGTEAFF	TGTGCCAGCAGTGAAGCTTGGCAGGGAGGCACTGAAGCTTTCTTT
TRBV30	TRBJ2-1	-	TRBD2	CAWSPGLAGGPPLYNEQFF	TGTGCCTGGAGTCCTGGACTAGCGGGAGGGCCTCCCCTTTACAATGAGCAGTTCTTC
TRBV27	TRBJ2-1	-	TRBD1	CASNTGQGNYNEQFF	TGTGCCAGCAACACGGGACAGGGAAACTACAATGAGCAGTTCTTC
TRBV2	TRBJ1-1	-	TRBD1	CASSSQGASVEAFF	TGTGCCAGCAGCTCACAGGGGGCATCGGTTGAAGCTTTCTTT
TRBV18	TRBJ2-3	-	TRBD2	CASSQREGPTDTQYF	TGTGCCAGCTCACAGCGGGAGGGCCCCACAGATACGCAGTATTTT
TRBV25-1	TRBJ2-1	-	TRBD2	CASSVAGGDPYNEQFF	TGTGCCAGCAGTGTAGCGGGAGGCGACCCCTACAATGAGCAGTTCTTC
TRBV7-3	TRBJ2-7	-	-	CASSLTRDISYEQYF	TGTGCCAGCAGCTTAACGAGGGATATCTCCTACGAGCAGTACTTC
TRBV12-2	TRBJ1-2	-	-	CASRHSPGIHGYTF	TGTGCAAGTCGCCACTCACCGGGTATTCATGGCTACACCTTC
TRBV9	TRBJ2-2	few	TRBD1	CASSGRGQGSGELFF	TGTGCCAGCAGCGGTAGGGGACAGGGGTCCGGGGAGCTGTTTTTT
TRBV14	TRBJ2-1	once	TRBD2	CASSQPGLAGSYNEQFF	TGTGCCAGCAGCCAACCGGGACTAGCGGGTTCCTACAATGAGCAGTTCTTC
TRBV28	TRBJ1-3	-	-	CASSFTRAGNTIYF	TGTGCCAGCAGTTTTACCAGGGCTGGAAACACCATATATTTT
TRBV19	TRBJ1-1	-	-	CASRDGQRRPEAFF	TGTGCCAGTAGGGACGGACAGAGGAGGCCTGAAGCTTTCTTT
TRBV18	TRBJ1-5	-	TRBD1	CASSPGTGASNQPQHF	TGTGCCAGCTCACCGGGAACAGGGGCTAGCAATCAGCCCCAGCATTTT
TRBV7-8	TRBJ2-5	-	-	CASSFFPRQQQETQYF	TGTGCCAGCAGCTTCTTCCCGAGACAGCAACAAGAGACCCAGTACTTC
TRBV27	TRBJ2-2	-	TRBD2	CASSTRGVGRGSGTTGELFF	TGTGCCAGCAGTACCAGAGGGGTGGGGCGGGGTAGCGGGACGACCGGGGAGCTGTTTTTT
TRBV7-3	TRBJ2-5	-	TRBD2	CASRKTGGQETQYF	TGTGCCAGCAGAAAAACGGGGGGTCAAGAGACCCAGTACTTC
TRBV29-1	TRBJ1-1	once	-	CSVAMSSGVMEYLSTEAFF	TGCAGCGTTGCGATGTCCTCGGGGGTCATGGAATACCTGTCCACTGAAGCTTTCTTT
TRBV2	TRBJ2-1	-	TRBD2	CASRPTSGVYNEQFF	TGTGCCAGCCGTCCTACTAGCGGGGTATACAATGAGCAGTTCTTC
TRBV14	TRBJ2-3	-	-	CASSQGTRFSGRTDTQYF	TGTGCCAGCAGCCAAGGTACCCGGTTTAGCGGACGCACAGATACGCAGTATTTT
TRBV7-9	TRBJ1-2	-	-	CASSLGWAGYTF	TGTGCCAGCAGCTTAGGTTGGGCAGGCTACACCTTC
TRBV10-3	TRBJ2-2	-	-	CAISLGLLNTGELFF	TGTGCCATCAGTCTCGGACTCCTCAACACCGGGGAGCTGTTTTTT
TRBV5-1	TRBJ2-1	-	TRBD2	CASSFRREGRGNEQFF	TGCGCCAGCAGCTTCCGTCGGGAGGGCCGGGGGAATGAGCAGTTCTTC
TRBV6-2/TRBV6-3	TRBJ2-1	-	TRBD1	CASSYQGQGYNEQFF	TGTGCCAGCAGTTATCAAGGACAGGGTTACAATGAGCAGTTCTTC
TRBV24-1	TRBJ1-2	-	-	CATSDAQGYGYTF	TGTGCCACCAGTGATGCCCAGGGCTATGGCTACACCTTC
TRBV4-3	TRBJ2-7	once	-	CASSQVVAGPYEQYF	TGCGCCAGCAGCCAAGTCGTGGCGGGACCCTACGAGCAGTACTTC
TRBV12-2	TRBJ1-2	-	-	CASRFLSRTGLCYGYTF	TGTGCAAGTCGCTTTTTATCCCGGACAGGGCTCTGCTATGGCTACACCTTC
TRBV6-6	TRBJ2-3	-	TRBD2	CASLGLAGAGDTQYF	TGTGCCAGCCTCGGACTAGCGGGGGCGGGAGATACGCAGTATTTT
TRBV12-5	TRBJ1-2	few	-	CASGSIQGKDYGYTF	TGTGCTAGTGGTTCGATTCAGGGGAAGGACTATGGCTACACCTTC